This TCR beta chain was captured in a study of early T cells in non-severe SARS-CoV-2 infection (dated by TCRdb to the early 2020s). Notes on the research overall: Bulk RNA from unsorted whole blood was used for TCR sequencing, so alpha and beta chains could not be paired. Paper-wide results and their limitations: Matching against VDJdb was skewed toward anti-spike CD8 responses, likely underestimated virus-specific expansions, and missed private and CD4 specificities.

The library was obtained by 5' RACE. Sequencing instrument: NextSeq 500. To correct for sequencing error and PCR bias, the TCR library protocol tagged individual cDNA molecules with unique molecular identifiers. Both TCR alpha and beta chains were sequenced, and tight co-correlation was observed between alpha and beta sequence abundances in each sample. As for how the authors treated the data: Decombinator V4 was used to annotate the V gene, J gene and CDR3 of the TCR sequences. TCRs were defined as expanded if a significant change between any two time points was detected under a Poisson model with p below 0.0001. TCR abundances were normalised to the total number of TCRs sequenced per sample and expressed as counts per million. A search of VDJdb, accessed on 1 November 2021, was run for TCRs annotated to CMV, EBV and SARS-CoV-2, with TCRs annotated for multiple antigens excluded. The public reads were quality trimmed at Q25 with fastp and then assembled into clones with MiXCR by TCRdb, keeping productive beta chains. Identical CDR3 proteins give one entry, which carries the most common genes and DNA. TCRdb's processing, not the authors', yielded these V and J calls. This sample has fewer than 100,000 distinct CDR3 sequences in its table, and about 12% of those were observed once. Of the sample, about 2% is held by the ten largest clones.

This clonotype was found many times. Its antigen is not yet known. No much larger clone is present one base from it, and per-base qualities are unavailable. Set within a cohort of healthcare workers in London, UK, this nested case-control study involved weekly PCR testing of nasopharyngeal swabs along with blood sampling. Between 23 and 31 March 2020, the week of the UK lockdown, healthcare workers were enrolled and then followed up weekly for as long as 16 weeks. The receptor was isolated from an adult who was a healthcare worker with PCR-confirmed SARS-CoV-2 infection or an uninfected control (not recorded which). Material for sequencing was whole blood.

The nucleotides are TGTGCCAGCAGCTTGGGAGGCACCCGCTCTGGGGCCAACGTCCTGACTTTC. Protein translation: CASSLGGTRSGANVLTF. The chain was built from TRBV5-5 and TRBJ2-6; confidence is insufficient to name the D gene. CDR1 and CDR2, per the germline V gene (reference sequence), are SGHKS and YYEKEE. V loses 0 bases of germline sequence and J loses 0 bases, and the interval between the two ends is 10 bases. Reading from cysteine to phenylalanine, the CDR3 counts 17 amino acids. Just CDR3 DNA is preserved here, 51 bases in frame from base 1.